Shown below are 12 T cell receptor beta chains from a single sample sequenced in a study of PD-1 blockade in classical Hodgkin lymphoma. Only in-frame clones appear in the TCRdb table, and some are missing; sequencing was by immunoSEQ multiplex PCR. The sample contains over 25,000 clones, roughly 80% of which appear only once. All patients experienced relapse after autologous stem cell transplantation, and brentuximab vedotin exposure was variable. The sample consisted of peripheral blood mononuclear cells (PBMCs), taken before the second cycle of nivolumab. The receptor source for this set is a human donor with classical Hodgkin lymphoma.

The CDR3 loop reads CASSVSGSWAYEQYF. In DNA, the CDR3 is TGTGCCAGCAGCGTTAGCGGGAGCTGGGCCTACGAGCAGTACTTC. J is TRBJ2-7 and V is TRBV7-9; 9 positions match TRBD2. Trimming took 5 bases from V and 2 from J; bases not matched to a gene: 7. The CDR3 runs to 15 residues. CDR1 SEHNR and CDR2 FQNEAQ come from the germline V gene (reference sequence).

This chain links TRBV10-3 with TRBJ1-5; D is possibly TRBD1 (6 bases). The V gene's germline CDR1 is ENHRY and CDR2 SYGVKD. V was cut by 10 bases and J by 9 bases, with 19 bases left in between. The CDR3 length is 13 residues. This CDR3 is CASSGQNGPPQHF. The CDR3, as DNA: TGTGCCAGCAGCGGACAGAATGGCCCGCCCCAGCATTTT.

This clone ranks as medium-sized (0.01 to 0.1%). The rearrangement joins TRBV15 to TRBJ1-3; unclear D gene. Per the germline V gene, CDR1 is LNHNV and CDR2 is YYDKDF (reference sequence). V lost 3 bases, J lost 0 bases, and 12 bases lay in between. This CDR3 comprises 16 residues. The CDR3 reads CATSRDVRFSGNTIYF. The CDR3 DNA follows: TGTGCCACCAGCAGGGACGTCCGGTTCTCTGGAAACACCATATATTTT.

As for this clone: Other DNA sequences in this sample translate to the same CDR3. The V gene is TRBV28, the J gene TRBJ2-5; D possibly corresponds to TRBD2 (6 bases). V lost 1 base, J lost 0 bases, and 12 bases lay in between. Germline V gene lookup returns CDR1 MDHEN and CDR2 SYDVKM. The CDR3 has 16 amino acids. The CDR3 DNA reads TGTGCCAGCAGTTTATCCCCCAGCGGGTACCAAGAGACCCAGTACTTC. Translated: CASSLSPSGYQETQYF. Based on the CDR3 plus reference TRBV28 and TRBJ2-5, the full variable domain is DVKVTQSSRYLVKRTGEKVFLECVQDMDHENMFWYRQDPGLGLRLIYFSYDVKMKEKGDIPEGYSVSREKKERFSLILESASTNQTSMYLCASSLSPSGYQETQYFGPGTRLLVL.

DNA of the CDR3: TGTGCCAGCTCACCACGGGACGGAAGAAACGCTGAAGCTTTCTTT. It translates to CASSPRDGRNAEAFF. This rearrangement joins TRBV18 to TRBJ1-1; a possible D gene is TRBD1 (5 bases). The germline gives CDR1 KGHSH, CDR2 LQKENI. This CDR3 spans 15 amino acids. The V gene lost 1 base and the J gene lost 6 bases, with 15 bases spanning the gap. The full variable domain, in which reference TRBV18 and TRBJ1-1 provide the parts outside the CDR3, is NAGVMQNPRHLVRRRGQEARLRCSPMKGHSHVYWYRQLPEEGLKFMVYLQKENIIDESGMPKERFSAEFPKEGPSILRIQQVVRGDSAAYFCASSPRDGRNAEAFFGQGTRLTVV.

The CDR3 sequence is CASSSGQGSHGYTF. DNA of the CDR3: TGTGCCAGCAGCTCCGGACAGGGGAGCCATGGCTACACCTTC. The chain carries TRBV5-6 and TRBJ1-2, with TRBD1 matching 9 bases. CDR1 SGHDT and CDR2 YYEEEE come from the germline V gene. Trimming took 3 bases from V and 6 from J; bases not matched to a gene: 6. CDR3 length: 14 residues.

This clone occurred a few times. The CDR3 DNA follows: TGTGCCAGCAGCTCCTATGTACCGGAGACCCAGTACTTC. Translation: CASSSYVPETQYF. The V call is TRBV7-2, the J call TRBJ2-5; D gene ambiguous. This CDR3 contains 13 residues. The V and J ends lost 4 bases and 5 bases respectively, with 11 bases between them. CDR1 and CDR2 (germline): SGHTA, FQGNSA.

The chain carries TRBV11-1 and TRBJ2-4; D gene unclear. The CDR3 consists of 16 residues. Trimming left V 5 bases short and J 8 bases short, with 22 bases between. Germline CDR1 is SGHAT and CDR2 is FQDESV (reference sequence). The CDR3 is CASSPGPRGTQDIQYF. CDR3 nucleotides: TGTGCCAGCAGCCCAGGCCCACGTGGAACCCAGGACATTCAGTACTTC.

J is TRBJ2-5 and V is TRBV29-1; 7 bases are shared with TRBD1. V shed 6 bases and J 4 bases; nucleotides not matched to a gene: 5. From germline, CDR1 is SQVTM and CDR2 ANQGSEA. This CDR3 spans 12 amino acids. The CDR3 here is CSVLQGRETQYF. DNA for the CDR3: TGCAGCGTCCTACAGGGGAGAGAGACCCAGTACTTC.

This clone was found a few times. The genes are TRBV6-4 and TRBJ1-2; possibly TRBD1 for D (5 bases). The germline V and J ends were trimmed by 5 bases and 0 bases, with 13 bases remaining between them. The CDR3 is 15 amino acids. In germline, CDR1 is MRHNA, CDR2 SNTAGT. CDR3 coding DNA: TGTGCCAGCAGTCCGGGACGGCTTACTAACTATGGCTACACCTTC. It yields the protein CASSPGRLTNYGYTF.

This clone qualifies as medium-sized. The chain has TRBV7-2 and TRBJ2-7; 8 bases match TRBD1. V lost 5 bases and J lost 2; bases outside the gene matches: 8. The CDR3 contains 15 residues. In germline, CDR1 is SGHTA, CDR2 FQGNSA. Written as DNA, the CDR3 is TGTGCCAGCAGCGCGCGGACAGGGTTGCCCTACGAGCAGTACTTC. Translating gives CASSARTGLPYEQYF.

This rearrangement joins TRBV4-3 to TRBJ2-7; no reliable D call. V was trimmed by 4 bases and J by 6 bases, leaving 13 bases between them. The V gene's germline CDR1 is LGHNA and CDR2 YSLEER. The CDR3 covers 13 residues. The DNA of the CDR3 is TGCGCCAGCAGCCCCCGACACCTCCTCGAGCAGTACTTC. Translation gives CASSPRHLLEQYF.